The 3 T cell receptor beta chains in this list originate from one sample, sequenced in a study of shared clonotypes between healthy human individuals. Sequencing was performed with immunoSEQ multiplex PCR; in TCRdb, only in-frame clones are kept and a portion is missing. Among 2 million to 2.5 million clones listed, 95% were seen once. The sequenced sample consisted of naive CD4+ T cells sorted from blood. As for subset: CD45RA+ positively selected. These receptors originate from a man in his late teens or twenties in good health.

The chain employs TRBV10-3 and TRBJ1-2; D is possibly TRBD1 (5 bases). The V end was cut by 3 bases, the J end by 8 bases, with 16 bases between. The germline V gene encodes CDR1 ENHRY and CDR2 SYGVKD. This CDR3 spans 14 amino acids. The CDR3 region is CAISDFLGPGGYTF. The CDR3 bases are TGTGCCATCAGTGACTTTCTGGGACCAGGGGGCTACACCTTC.

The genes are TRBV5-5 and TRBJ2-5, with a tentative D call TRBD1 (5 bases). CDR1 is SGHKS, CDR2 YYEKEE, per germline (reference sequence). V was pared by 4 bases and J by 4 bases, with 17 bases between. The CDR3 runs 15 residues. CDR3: CASSGAAARRETQYF. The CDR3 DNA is TGTGCCAGCAGCGGGGCGGCGGCTCGGCGAGAGACCCAGTACTTC.

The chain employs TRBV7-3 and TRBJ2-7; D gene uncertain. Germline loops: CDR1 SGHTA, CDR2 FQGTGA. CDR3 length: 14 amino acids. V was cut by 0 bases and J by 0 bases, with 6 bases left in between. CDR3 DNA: TGTGCCAGCAGCTTAACGACACTCTCCTACGAGCAGTACTTC. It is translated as CASSLTTLSYEQYF.